This T cell receptor beta chain comes out of a study of blood T cell repertoires in COVID-19. At the level of the study: Specimens from acute and convalescent COVID-19 originated in the United States, Italy and Spain. In each case, the material was cDNA or gDNA derived from T cells, B-cell-depleted T cells, or PBMCs.

Germline CDR1 is SGHDN and CDR2 is FVKESK. The CDR3 spans 17 residues. V was trimmed by 0 bases and J by 0 bases, leaving 14 bases between them. In the original processing: Quantification of nucleated cells was approximated via reference gene primer amplification. Sequencing was performed with immunoSEQ multiplex PCR; in TCRdb, only in-frame clones are kept and a portion is missing. V and J calls and clone size are those listed in that table; D and trimming were worked out from the DNA. The profile shows about 240,000 clones, approximately 82% of them singletons. The origin of this receptor is a young man who had recovered from COVID-19. The rearrangement uses TRBV14 and TRBJ1-1; D ambiguous. Sequencing was done on a sample of peripheral blood. CDR3 amino acids: CASSQEGGRRLNTEAFF. The CDR3 region has the DNA TGTGCCAGCAGCCAAGAAGGAGGGCGCAGACTGAACACTGAAGCTTTCTTT.